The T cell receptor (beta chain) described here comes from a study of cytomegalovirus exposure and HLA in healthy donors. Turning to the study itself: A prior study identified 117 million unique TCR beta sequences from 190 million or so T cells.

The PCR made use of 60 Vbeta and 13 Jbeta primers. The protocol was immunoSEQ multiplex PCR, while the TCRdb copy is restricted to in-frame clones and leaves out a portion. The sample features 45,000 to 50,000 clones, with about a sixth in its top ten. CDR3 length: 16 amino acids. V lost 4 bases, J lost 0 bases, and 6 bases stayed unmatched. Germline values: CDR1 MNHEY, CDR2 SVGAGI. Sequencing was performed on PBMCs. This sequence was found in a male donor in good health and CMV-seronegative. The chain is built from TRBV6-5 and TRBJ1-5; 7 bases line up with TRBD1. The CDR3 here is CASSSTSGGSNQPQHF. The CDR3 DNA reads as TGTGCCAGCAGTTCCACCTCAGGGGGTAGCAATCAGCCCCAGCATTTT.